The rows below give T cell receptor beta chains drawn from one sample of a study of Ad26.COV2.S vaccination and SARS-CoV-2 variants. Using immunoSEQ multiplex PCR, the repertoire was profiled, and TCRdb retains in-frame clones only, with some absent. The table lists 350,000 to 500,000 clones, roughly 90% of them singletons. Sequenced material: peripheral blood, taken in a trial of Ad26.COV2.S vaccine versus placebo. These receptors were collected from a person between 18 and 65 years old who received the Ad26.COV2.S COVID-19 vaccine or a placebo. Each CDR3 is given with its conserved first and last residue. The order of the fields is J gene, clone size, V gene, D gene, CDR3 protein, CDR3 DNA. D genes are given only for firm matches. A clone size is listed for some rows: how often the clone was seen (once, few, many), or a class if it is expanded.

j_call: TRBJ2-3
clone_size: .
v_call: TRBV18
d_call: .
cdr3_aa: CASSPPASGTGGDTQYF
cdr3_nt: TGTGCCAGCTCACCACCAGCTAGCGGGACAGGCGGAGATACGCAGTATTTT

j_call: TRBJ1-1
clone_size: .
v_call: TRBV4-3
d_call: TRBD1
cdr3_aa: CASSQVIGQGFHTEAFF
cdr3_nt: TGCGCCAGCAGCCAAGTGATCGGACAGGGGTTCCACACTGAAGCTTTCTTT

j_call: TRBJ1-1
clone_size: .
v_call: TRBV18
d_call: .
cdr3_aa: CASSPGANTEAFF
cdr3_nt: TGTGCCAGCTCACCAGGGGCGAACACTGAAGCTTTCTTT

j_call: TRBJ2-7
clone_size: .
v_call: TRBV10-3
d_call: TRBD1
cdr3_aa: CAISGPGGFEQYF
cdr3_nt: TGTGCCATCAGTGGGCCAGGGGGCTTCGAGCAGTACTTC

j_call: TRBJ1-2
clone_size: .
v_call: TRBV7-3
d_call: .
cdr3_aa: CASSSAAGDYGYTF
cdr3_nt: TGTGCCAGCAGCTCTGCGGCGGGGGACTATGGCTACACCTTC

j_call: TRBJ2-3
clone_size: .
v_call: TRBV18
d_call: .
cdr3_aa: CASSPPERPDTQYF
cdr3_nt: TGTGCCAGCTCACCCCCGGAGCGACCGGATACGCAGTATTTT

j_call: TRBJ1-4
clone_size: .
v_call: TRBV2
d_call: TRBD1
cdr3_aa: CASSVHRGGSANEKLFF
cdr3_nt: TGTGCCAGCAGTGTTCACAGGGGGGGTAGCGCTAATGAAAAACTGTTTTTT

j_call: TRBJ1-4
clone_size: .
v_call: TRBV2
d_call: .
cdr3_aa: CASSPVAGTPGMFF
cdr3_nt: TGTGCCAGCTCCCCCGTAGCGGGGACCCCGGGAATGTTTTTT

j_call: TRBJ2-1
clone_size: .
v_call: TRBV6-5
d_call: .
cdr3_aa: CASSTTGNSYNEQFF
cdr3_nt: TGTGCCAGCAGTACTACAGGGAACTCCTACAATGAGCAGTTCTTC

j_call: TRBJ1-1
clone_size: .
v_call: TRBV19
d_call: .
cdr3_aa: CASSMYRVTEAFF
cdr3_nt: TGTGCCAGTAGTATGTATCGAGTCACTGAAGCTTTCTTT

j_call: TRBJ1-4
clone_size: once
v_call: TRBV30
d_call: .
cdr3_aa: CAYDRSATNEKLFF
cdr3_nt: TGTGCCTACGACAGGAGCGCAACTAATGAAAAACTGTTTTTT

j_call: TRBJ2-5
clone_size: .
v_call: TRBV23-1
d_call: .
cdr3_aa: CASSQSGPQYF
cdr3_nt: TGCGCCAGCAGTCAGTCGGGGCCCCAGTACTTC

j_call: TRBJ1-1
clone_size: .
v_call: TRBV28
d_call: .
cdr3_aa: CASSSAGARTEAFF
cdr3_nt: TGTGCCAGCAGTTCTGCGGGGGCCAGGACTGAAGCTTTCTTT

j_call: TRBJ1-1
clone_size: .
v_call: TRBV2
d_call: .
cdr3_aa: CASSETRDTEAFF
cdr3_nt: TGTGCCAGCAGCGAGACCAGGGACACTGAAGCTTTCTTT

j_call: TRBJ1-2
clone_size: .
v_call: TRBV4-1
d_call: .
cdr3_aa: CASSQGGQIYGYTF
cdr3_nt: TGCGCCAGCAGCCAAGGAGGACAAATATATGGCTACACCTTC

j_call: TRBJ1-5
clone_size: .
v_call: TRBV18
d_call: .
cdr3_aa: CASSPLGIQSNQPQHF
cdr3_nt: TGTGCCAGCTCACCACTCGGAATCCAAAGCAATCAGCCCCAGCATTTT

j_call: TRBJ2-2
clone_size: .
v_call: TRBV5-5
d_call: TRBD2
cdr3_aa: CASSPGREGFTGELFF
cdr3_nt: TGTGCCAGCAGCCCGGGGAGGGAGGGTTTCACCGGGGAGCTGTTTTTT

j_call: TRBJ2-7
clone_size: .
v_call: TRBV2
d_call: .
cdr3_aa: CASSRFSGGGSYEQYF
cdr3_nt: TGTGCCAGCAGTCGATTTTCAGGGGGAGGATCCTACGAGCAGTACTTC

j_call: TRBJ1-6
clone_size: .
v_call: TRBV4-3
d_call: .
cdr3_aa: CASSPGENSPLHF
cdr3_nt: TGCGCCAGCAGCCCTGGGGAGAATTCACCCCTCCACTTT

j_call: TRBJ2-3
clone_size: .
v_call: TRBV10-1
d_call: .
cdr3_aa: CASNQDSSTDTQYF
cdr3_nt: TGCGCCAGCAACCAGGACAGTAGCACAGATACGCAGTATTTT

j_call: TRBJ2-6
clone_size: .
v_call: TRBV5-6
d_call: TRBD1
cdr3_aa: CASSSGQAHSGANVLTF
cdr3_nt: TGTGCCAGCAGCTCGGGACAGGCACACTCTGGGGCCAACGTCCTGACTTTC

j_call: TRBJ2-2
clone_size: few
v_call: TRBV4-3
d_call: TRBD2
cdr3_aa: CASSPGLAGHTGELFF
cdr3_nt: TGCGCCAGCAGCCCAGGACTAGCGGGGCACACCGGGGAGCTGTTTTTT

j_call: TRBJ2-3
clone_size: .
v_call: TRBV30
d_call: TRBD1
cdr3_aa: CAWSAMGQVSTDTQYF
cdr3_nt: TGTGCCTGGAGTGCCATGGGACAGGTTAGCACAGATACGCAGTATTTT

j_call: TRBJ1-5
clone_size: .
v_call: TRBV10-2
d_call: TRBD1
cdr3_aa: CASTLGTGVNQPQHF
cdr3_nt: TGCGCCAGCACTCTAGGGACAGGGGTCAATCAGCCCCAGCATTTT

j_call: TRBJ2-7
clone_size: .
v_call: TRBV7-2
d_call: .
cdr3_aa: CASSPSPENEQYF
cdr3_nt: TGTGCCAGCAGCCCCTCCCCCGAAAACGAGCAGTACTTC

j_call: TRBJ2-1
clone_size: .
v_call: TRBV5-1
d_call: .
cdr3_aa: CASSSPSGNLYNEQFF
cdr3_nt: TGCGCCAGCAGCTCGCCGAGCGGAAACCTCTACAATGAGCAGTTCTTC

j_call: TRBJ2-1
clone_size: .
v_call: TRBV9
d_call: .
cdr3_aa: CASSVGGTLYNEQFF
cdr3_nt: TGTGCCAGCAGCGTAGGCGGGACTCTCTACAATGAGCAGTTCTTC

j_call: TRBJ2-1
clone_size: .
v_call: TRBV4-3
d_call: .
cdr3_aa: CASSQDEVGYNEQFF
cdr3_nt: TGCGCCAGCAGCCAAGATGAGGTGGGGTACAATGAGCAGTTCTTC

j_call: TRBJ2-1
clone_size: .
v_call: TRBV7-2
d_call: TRBD2
cdr3_aa: CASSLDSGKGNEQFF
cdr3_nt: TGTGCCAGCAGCTTAGATAGCGGGAAGGGCAATGAGCAGTTCTTC

j_call: TRBJ1-6
clone_size: .
v_call: TRBV14
d_call: .
cdr3_aa: CASSQVSGIGSPLHF
cdr3_nt: TGTGCCAGCAGCCAAGTATCAGGGATCGGTTCACCCCTCCACTTT

j_call: TRBJ2-1
clone_size: .
v_call: TRBV12-5
d_call: .
cdr3_aa: CASGLGGLYNEQFF
cdr3_nt: TGTGCTAGTGGTTTGGGAGGACTGTACAATGAGCAGTTCTTC

j_call: TRBJ2-1
clone_size: .
v_call: TRBV7-9
d_call: .
cdr3_aa: CASSPLSEQFF
cdr3_nt: TGTGCCAGCAGCCCTCTTTCTGAGCAGTTCTTC

j_call: TRBJ1-6
clone_size: .
v_call: TRBV4-3
d_call: .
cdr3_aa: CASSQVVGWANSPLHF
cdr3_nt: TGCGCCAGCAGCCAAGTGGTAGGGTGGGCCAATTCACCCCTCCACTTT

j_call: TRBJ1-2
clone_size: .
v_call: TRBV2
d_call: .
cdr3_aa: CASSESLNYGYTF
cdr3_nt: TGTGCCAGCAGTGAGAGCCTTAACTATGGCTACACCTTC

j_call: TRBJ2-1
clone_size: .
v_call: TRBV9
d_call: .
cdr3_aa: CASSVDLVPYNEQFF
cdr3_nt: TGTGCCAGCAGCGTAGACCTAGTACCCTACAATGAGCAGTTCTTC

j_call: TRBJ2-7
clone_size: .
v_call: TRBV27
d_call: .
cdr3_aa: CASSPRGRELYEQYF
cdr3_nt: TGTGCCAGCAGTCCCCGGGGGCGGGAGCTCTACGAGCAGTACTTC

j_call: TRBJ1-3
clone_size: .
v_call: TRBV3-1/TRBV3-2
d_call: .
cdr3_aa: CASSQVDSGNTIYF
cdr3_nt: TGTGCCAGCAGCCAGGTCGACTCTGGAAACACCATATATTTT

j_call: TRBJ2-7
clone_size: .
v_call: TRBV12-1
d_call: .
cdr3_aa: CASSFEVLSYEQYF
cdr3_nt: TGTGCCAGCAGCTTTGAGGTTCTCTCCTACGAGCAGTACTTC

j_call: TRBJ2-1
clone_size: .
v_call: TRBV11-2
d_call: .
cdr3_aa: CAIERGRAFAFF
cdr3_nt: TGTGCCATAGAGAGGGGGAGGGCATTTGCGTTCTTC

j_call: TRBJ2-7
clone_size: .
v_call: TRBV30
d_call: .
cdr3_aa: CAWGAPGQGGYEQYF
cdr3_nt: TGTGCCTGGGGCGCTCCTGGGCAGGGGGGCTACGAGCAGTACTTC

j_call: TRBJ2-7
clone_size: .
v_call: TRBV7-8
d_call: .
cdr3_aa: CASSALGNAEQYF
cdr3_nt: TGTGCCAGCAGCGCCTTAGGGAACGCGGAGCAGTACTTC

j_call: TRBJ2-7
clone_size: .
v_call: TRBV12-5
d_call: .
cdr3_aa: CASAPVRYEQYF
cdr3_nt: TGTGCTAGTGCCCCGGTTAGGTACGAGCAGTACTTC